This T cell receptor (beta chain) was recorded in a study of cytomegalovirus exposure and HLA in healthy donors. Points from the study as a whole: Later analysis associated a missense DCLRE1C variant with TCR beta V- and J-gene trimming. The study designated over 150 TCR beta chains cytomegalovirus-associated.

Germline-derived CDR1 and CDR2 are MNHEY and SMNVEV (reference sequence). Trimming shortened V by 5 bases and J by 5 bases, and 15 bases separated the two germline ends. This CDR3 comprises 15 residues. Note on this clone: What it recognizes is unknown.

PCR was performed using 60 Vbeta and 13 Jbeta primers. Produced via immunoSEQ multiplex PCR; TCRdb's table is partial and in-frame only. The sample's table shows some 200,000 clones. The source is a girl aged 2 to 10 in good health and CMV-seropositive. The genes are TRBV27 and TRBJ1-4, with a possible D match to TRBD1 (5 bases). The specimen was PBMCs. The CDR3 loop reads CASSPRARVNEKLFF. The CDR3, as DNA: TGTGCCAGCAGTCCCAGAGCCAGGGTGAATGAAAAACTGTTTTTT.